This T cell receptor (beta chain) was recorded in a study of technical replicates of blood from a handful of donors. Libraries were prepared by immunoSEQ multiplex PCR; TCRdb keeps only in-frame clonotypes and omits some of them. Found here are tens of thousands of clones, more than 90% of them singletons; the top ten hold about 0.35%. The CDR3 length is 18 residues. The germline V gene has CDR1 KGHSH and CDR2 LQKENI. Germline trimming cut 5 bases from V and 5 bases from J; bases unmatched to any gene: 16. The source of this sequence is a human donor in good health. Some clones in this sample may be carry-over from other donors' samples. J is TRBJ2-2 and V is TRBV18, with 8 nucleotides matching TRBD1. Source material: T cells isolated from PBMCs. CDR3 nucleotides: TGTGCCAGCTCAAGACCTTACCGGGACAGGATATCTACCGGGGAGCTGTTTTTT. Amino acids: CASSRPYRDRISTGELFF.